The rows below give T cell receptor delta chains drawn from one sample of a study of gamma-delta chains in newborns, infants, children. TCRdb fed the reads to CATT. The sample lists approximately 7,000 delta-chain clones; approximately 11% were seen once. The sample taken for sequencing was blood. The receptors shown here come from a child who was a newborn, infant or young child, either healthy, febrile or measles-vaccinated (not recorded which). Each CDR3 is given without its conserved first and last residue.

V: TRDV2
J: TRDJ1
CDR3: ACDTVGIYTDKLI

V: TRDV1
J: TRDJ1
CDR3: ALGGPFLGGYSLYTDKLI

V: TRDV2
J: TRDJ1
CDR3: ACDTLILGDTPITDRLI

V: TRDV2
J: TRDJ3
CDR3: ACDRVGGSSWDTRQMF

V: TRDV2
J: TRDJ3
CDR3: ACDTVTGGTWDTRQMF

V: TRDV2
J: TRDJ1
CDR3: ACDTIRVLGDTNTDKLI

V: TRDV2
J: TRDJ3
CDR3: ACDTGEASSWDTRQMF

V: TRDV2
J: TRDJ1
CDR3: ACDTVLGGSRRDDTDKLI

V: TRDV2
J: TRDJ1
CDR3: ACDTVLGDPEYTDKLI

V: TRDV2
J: TRDJ1
CDR3: ACDQVLPYTGDVKADKLI

V: TRDV2
J: TRDJ3
CDR3: ACDVLGIGSWDTRQMF

V: TRDV2
J: TRDJ2
CDR3: ACDSLTGGYELF

V: TRDV2
J: TRDJ1
CDR3: ACDRVVLGDTQAQSTDKLI

V: TRDV2
J: TRDJ1
CDR3: ACDTVDRTGGSYTDKLI

V: TRDV2
J: TRDJ1
CDR3: ACDGVGTKPTGQVDKLI

V: TRDV2
J: TRDJ1
CDR3: ACDTVQGMATDKLI

V: TRDV2
J: TRDJ2
CDR3: ACDPVLGDTGRTAQLF

V: TRDV2
J: TRDJ1
CDR3: ACDTLGGEYTDKLI

V: TRDV1
J: TRDJ1
CDR3: ALGGLTGSTDKLI

V: TRDV2
J: TRDJ3
CDR3: ACDTAGDGPQSWDTRQMF

V: TRDV2
J: TRDJ1
CDR3: ACDTVLGGTRSTDKLI

V: TRDV2
J: TRDJ3
CDR3: ACDSLGDTSSWDTRQMF

V: TRDV2
J: TRDJ1
CDR3: ACDTVNTGEPSNHDTDKLI

V: TRDV1
J: TRDJ1
CDR3: ALGLPPPGDSDKLI

V: TRDV2
J: TRDJ2
CDR3: ACDTVGPHEHLTAQLF

V: TRDV2
J: TRDJ1
CDR3: ACDTVTVKSRGTTDKLI

V: TRDV2
J: TRDJ3
CDR3: ACDTLGDRGDTRQMF

V: TRDV2
J: TRDJ1
CDR3: ACDQNWGTYIDKLI

V: TRDV2
J: TRDJ1
CDR3: ACDSLLGDASTDKLI

V: TRDV2
J: TRDJ1
CDR3: ACDTGTLLGGYTDKLI

V: TRDV2
J: TRDJ4
CDR3: ACDPVLGDTFGESRPLI

V: TRDV2
J: TRDJ1
CDR3: ACDTVSSVSFTGGASYTDKLI

V: TRDV2
J: TRDJ1
CDR3: ACQRLGAPTDKLI

V: TRDV2
J: TRDJ2
CDR3: ACDTLLGDHALTAQLF

V: TRDV2
J: TRDJ1
CDR3: ACDILGVTDKLI

V: TRDV2
J: TRDJ1
CDR3: ACEALLGERGTDKLI

V: TRDV2
J: TRDJ1
CDR3: ACDPLGVVTDKLI

V: TRDV2
J: TRDJ3
CDR3: ACDTVLGDKSSWDTRQMF

V: TRDV2
J: TRDJ3
CDR3: ACDRVLGNLWDTRQMF

V: TRDV2
J: TRDJ3
CDR3: ACDTLHPLSSWDTRQMF

V: TRDV2
J: TRDJ2
CDR3: ACDVLGENALTAQLF

V: TRDV2
J: TRDJ2
CDR3: ACGTVGAQGLTAQLF

V: TRDV2
J: TRDJ1
CDR3: ACDTLGIGVYTDKLI

V: TRDV2
J: TRDJ1
CDR3: ACDTILTGGYTDKLI

V: TRDV2
J: TRDJ1
CDR3: ACDTAWGYSTDKLI

V: TRDV2
J: TRDJ1
CDR3: ACDSVGDNPGKLI

V: TRDV2
J: TRDJ1
CDR3: ACDALGDNYGFADKLI

V: TRDV2
J: NA
CDR3: ACDRLGDRKEKLI

V: TRDV2
J: TRDJ3
CDR3: ACDKLGDTWDTRQMF

V: TRDV2
J: TRDJ1
CDR3: ACDTVAPITGGPKYTDKLI

V: TRDV2
J: TRDJ3
CDR3: ACDTLLGDTQGGSWDTRQMF